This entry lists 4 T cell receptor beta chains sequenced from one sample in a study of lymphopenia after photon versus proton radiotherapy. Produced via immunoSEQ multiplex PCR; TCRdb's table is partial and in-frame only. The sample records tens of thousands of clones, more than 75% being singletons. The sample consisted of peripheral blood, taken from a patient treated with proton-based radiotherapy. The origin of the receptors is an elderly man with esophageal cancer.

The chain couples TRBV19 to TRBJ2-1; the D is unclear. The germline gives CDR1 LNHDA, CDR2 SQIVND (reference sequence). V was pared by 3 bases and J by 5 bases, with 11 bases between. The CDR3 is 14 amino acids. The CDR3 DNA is TGTGCCAGTAGTATTTCCCTAAATGACAATGAGCAGTTCTTC. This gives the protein CASSISLNDNEQFF.

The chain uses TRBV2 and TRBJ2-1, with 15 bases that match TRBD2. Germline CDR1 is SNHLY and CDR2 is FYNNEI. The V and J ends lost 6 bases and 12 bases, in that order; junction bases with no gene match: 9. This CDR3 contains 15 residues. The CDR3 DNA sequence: TGTGCCAGCAGATACGGACTAGCGGGAGGGATTGGGCAGTTCTTC. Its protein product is CASRYGLAGGIGQFF.

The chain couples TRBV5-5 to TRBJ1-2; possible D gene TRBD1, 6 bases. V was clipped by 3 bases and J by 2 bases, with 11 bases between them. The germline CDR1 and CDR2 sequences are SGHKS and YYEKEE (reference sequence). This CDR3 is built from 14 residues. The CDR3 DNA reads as TGTGCCAGCAGCTATAACCAGGGGAACTATGGCTACACCTTC. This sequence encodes CASSYNQGNYGYTF.

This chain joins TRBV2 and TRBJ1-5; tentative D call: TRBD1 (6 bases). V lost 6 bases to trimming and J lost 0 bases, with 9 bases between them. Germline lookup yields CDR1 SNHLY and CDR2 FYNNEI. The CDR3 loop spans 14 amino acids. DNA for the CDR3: TGTGCCAGCAGCGACAGGAGTAGCAATCAGCCCCAGCATTTT. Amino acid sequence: CASSDRSSNQPQHF. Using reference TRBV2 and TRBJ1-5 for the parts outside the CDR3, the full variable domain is EPEVTQTPSHQVTQMGQEVILRCVPISNHLYFYWYRQILGQKVEFLVSFYNNEISEKSEIFDDQFSVERPDGSNFTLKIRSTKLEDSAMYFCASSDRSSNQPQHFGDGTRLSIL.